Listed here are 5 T cell receptor beta chains from one sample, sequenced in a study of blood T cell repertoires in COVID-19 (TCRdb year 2020). The library came from the immunoSEQ multiplex PCR assay. TCRdb provides this immuneACCESS table in a form limited to in-frame rearrangements. Some clones are lacking; in checked studies, under half of them reflect an unresolved V gene, and why the rest are absent is not known. A total of some 70,000 clones appear in this sample, 80% to 90% of them only once. The biggest ten clones account for more than 2% of the sample. The sample consisted of peripheral blood. The receptors stem from a human donor in a cohort sampled during active COVID-19.

The J gene is TRBJ2-1, the V gene TRBV5-1; 8 bases are shared with TRBD2. The CDR3 runs 14 residues. Germline-derived CDR1 and CDR2 are SGHRS and YFSETQ. Germline trimming cut 7 bases from V and 8 bases from J; bases unmatched to any gene: 11. The CDR3 nucleotides read TGCGCCAGCGGGCGGGAGGTCCTTTTGGATGAGCAGTTCTTC. Its protein product is CASGREVLLDEQFF. Variable domain in full (rest from reference TRBV5-1 and TRBJ2-1): KAGVTQTPRYLIKTRGQQVTLSCSPISGHRSVSWYQQTPGQGLQFLFEYFSETQRNKGNFPGRFSGRQFSNSRSEMNVSTLELGDSALYLCASGREVLLDEQFFGPGTRLTVL.

This sequence joins TRBV4-3 and TRBJ2-2, with 9 bases identical to TRBD2. Germline assignment: CDR1 LGHNA and CDR2 YSLEER. J lost 3 bases, V lost 4 bases, and 12 bases had no gene match. The CDR3 totals 18 residues. The CDR3 reads CASSLYLAGVVDTGELFF. DNA for the CDR3: TGCGCCAGCAGCCTATATTTAGCGGGAGTCGTGGACACCGGGGAGCTGTTTTTT.

The chain links TRBV25-1 to TRBJ2-3; D is possibly TRBD1 (6 bases). CDR1 and CDR2 (germline): MGHDK, SYGVNS. The CDR3 totals 14 residues. Trimming left V 3 bases short and J 1 base short, with 8 bases between. CDR3 sequence: CASSDRTGTDTQYF. DNA for the CDR3: TGTGCCAGCAGTGACCGGACAGGCACAGATACGCAGTATTTT.

The rearrangement links TRBV3-1 (or the pseudogene TRBV3-2) to TRBJ2-3; D perhaps matches TRBD2 (5 bases). Trimming stripped 4 bases from V and 8 bases from J, with 22 bases between. The CDR3 sequence is 16 residues long. Germline V gene sequence: CDR1 LGHDT, CDR2 YNNKEL (reference sequence). CDR3: CASSPIFPKLEGTQYF. The CDR3 region has the DNA TGTGCCAGCAGCCCAATTTTCCCTAAGCTTGAGGGTACGCAGTATTTT.

This sequence joins TRBV18 and TRBJ2-3; the D is unclear. This CDR3 is built from 15 residues. V lost 2 bases and J 2 bases, leaving 11 bases between the germline ends. CDR1 KGHSH and CDR2 LQKENI come from the germline V gene. CDR3 sequence: CASSPRLTSTDTQYF. The CDR3 coding sequence is TGTGCCAGCTCACCAAGACTCACCTCCACAGATACGCAGTATTTT.